This T cell receptor (beta chain) comes out of a study of blood T cells in healthy people across ages. In the study overall: About one barcoded beta molecule per two T cells came from capture by template switching.

The CDR3 runs to 14 residues. V dropped 2 bases and J dropped 4 bases, with 9 bases sitting between them. For this clonotype: Its target is not known.

A second PCR, run for roughly 7 to 12 cycles, used a sample-barcoded 5' primer plus a J-beta primer mix. TCRdb re-analysed the 5' RACE reads in MiXCR, keeping a single row per CDR3 protein. The sample shows about 1.4 million distinct CDR3 sequences, 55% to 75% of them seen only once. Study-level results: CMV infection status of these donors was not known. Getting older went along with TCR beta diversity per million T cells dropping roughly linearly.

The receptor was derived from a young man in good health. The gene calls are TRBV12-3 or TRBV12-4 and TRBJ1-3, with no clear D. The material sequenced was blood. The CDR3 loop reads CASSLTGLGNTIYF. CDR3 in DNA: TGTGCCAGCAGTTTAACCGGGTTGGGAAACACCATATATTTT.